Listed here are 20 T cell receptor beta chains from one sample, sequenced in a study of blood T cells in healthy people across ages. PCR was performed a second time for about 6 to 12 cycles using a sample-barcoded 5' primer and a J-beta primer mix. MiXCR, run by TCRdb on the 5' RACE reads, gives a single entry per CDR3 protein. The table includes some 760,000 distinct CDR3 sequences, about 25% detected once. These data also formed part of another study, on T cells of mothers and their children.

The sequenced material came from blood. The receptors were gathered from a boy aged 5-17 years in good health.

This clonotype was observed a handful of times. This chain joins TRBV20-1 and TRBJ1-4, with 10 bases matching TRBD1. V was clipped by 5 bases and J by 6 bases; unmatched bases: 9. The CDR3 has 15 amino acids. Germline assignment: CDR1 DFQATT and CDR2 SNEGSKA (reference sequence). The CDR3: CSAFDRGQGDEKLFF. CDR3 bases: TGCAGTGCTTTTGACAGGGGGCAGGGGGATGAAAAACTGTTTTTT.

V usage is TRBV12-3 or TRBV12-4 and J usage is TRBJ2-7; maybe TRBD2 (6 bases). The CDR3 has 16 amino acids. With 5 bases removed from V and 0 bases from J, the gap between germline ends came to 17 bases. The CDR3 DNA reads TGTGCCAGCAGTCACGGGGGTCGTCGGGCCTCCTACGAGCAGTACTTC. Translating gives CASSHGGRRASYEQYF.

As to this clonotype: The junction shows a germline mismatch at one end, possibly a read error. The rearrangement uses TRBV11-3 and TRBJ2-2; possibly TRBD2 for D (6 bases). The CDR3 covers 14 residues. Germline CDR1 is SGHNT and CDR2 is YENEEA. DNA of the CDR3: TGTGCCAGCGGGAGGCCCGCGAACACCGGGGAGCTGCTTTTT. Protein product: CASGRPANTGELLF.

This clonotype turned up a few times. CDR3 sequence: CASSTTSLSTDTQYF. CDR3 nucleotide sequence: TGTGCCAGCAGCACGACTAGCTTGAGCACAGATACGCAGTATTTT. V is TRBV7-3 and J is TRBJ2-3, with 7 bases identical to TRBD2. The CDR3 loop spans 15 amino acids. The V gene's germline CDR1 is SGHTA and CDR2 FQGTGA. V shed 5 bases, J shed 0 bases, and the junction held 5 bases outside the gene matches.

The chain is built from TRBV9 and TRBJ2-1; tentative D call: TRBD2 (6 bases). This CDR3 spans 14 amino acids. Germline V gives CDR1 SGDLS, CDR2 YYNGEE. Trimming removed 4 bases at V and 7 bases at J, with 15 bases between. The CDR3 DNA follows: TGTGCCAGCAGCCCGGGATCCCGGGAGAATGAGCAGTTCTTC. Protein sequence: CASSPGSRENEQFF.

The chain combines TRBV29-1 with TRBJ2-5; D possibly corresponds to TRBD1 (5 bases). The CDR3 runs 13 residues. Germline CDR1 is SQVTM and CDR2 is ANQGSEA. V lost 6 bases, J lost 2 bases, and 13 bases lay in between. Here the CDR3 DNA reads TGCAGCGTGGCCACCGACAGACAAGAGACCCAGTACTTC. Its translation: CSVATDRQETQYF. Variable domain in full (rest from reference TRBV29-1 and TRBJ2-5): SAVISQKPSRDICQRGTSLTIQCQVDSQVTMMFWYRQQPGQSLTLIATANQGSEATYESGFVIDKFPISRPNLTFSTLTVSNMSPEDSSIYLCSVATDRQETQYFGPGTRLLVL.

This clonotype has a handful of counts. The genes are TRBV7-8 and TRBJ1-1; tentative D call: TRBD1 (6 bases). Germline V lookup: CDR1 SGHVS, CDR2 FQNEAQ. Trimming stripped 4 bases from V and 9 bases from J, with 12 bases between. This CDR3 spans 12 amino acids. CDR3 bases: TGTGCCAGCAGCTACCACAGGGATCAAGCTTTCTTT. Its translation is CASSYHRDQAFF. The full variable domain, with the rest looked up from reference TRBV7-8 and TRBJ1-1, is GAGVSQSPRYKVAKRGQDVALRCDPISGHVSLFWYQQALGQGPEFLTYFQNEAQLDKSGLPSDRFFAERPEGSVSTLKIQRTQQEDSAVYLCASSYHRDQAFFGQGTRLTVV.

This clonotype has more than one count but fewer than ten. The chain joins TRBV18 to TRBJ2-3; TRBD2 aligns across 10 bases. The CDR3 runs 18 residues. J lost 2 bases, V lost 4 bases, and 12 bases had no gene match. Germline V gives CDR1 KGHSH, CDR2 LQKENI. CDR3 coding DNA: TGTGCCAGCTCACGCCAAGAAACTAGCGGGACTCACACAGATACGCAGTATTTT. Its protein product is CASSRQETSGTHTDTQYF.

The chain joins TRBV7-8 to TRBJ2-2; no reliable D call. The CDR3 extends over 14 amino acids. Germline assignment: CDR1 SGHVS and CDR2 FQNEAQ. V was shortened by 5 bases and J by 6 bases, with 13 bases between the two germline ends. Written as DNA, the CDR3 is TGTGCCAGCAGCCCCCTGGAAATTTCCGGGGAGCTGTTTTTT. Protein product: CASSPLEISGELFF.

In its sample, this clonotype was seen once. The rearrangement joins TRBV7-8 to TRBJ2-5, with 12 nucleotides matching TRBD2. The J call may be in error: the DNA end matches TRBJ2-7 better. The CDR3 sequence is 16 residues long. CDR1 and CDR2 (germline): SGHVS, FQNEAQ. The DNA of the CDR3 is TGTGCCAGCAGCCCTAGGACTAGCGGGGTTTCCTACGAGCAGTACTTC. It yields the protein CASSPRTSGVSYEQYF.

In its sample, this clonotype was seen a few times. The chain is built from TRBV18 and TRBJ1-2, with no clear D. This CDR3 contains 13 residues. V shed 6 bases and J shed 13 bases, with 21 bases lying between them. From germline, CDR1 is KGHSH and CDR2 LQKENI. The CDR3 region has the DNA TGTGCCAGCTCGACCAATATGGACCTTCCAGCCACCTTC. Protein sequence: CASSTNMDLPATF.

This clonotype occurred a few times. CDR3 amino acids: CAGIPGGLFTDTQYF. The CDR3 DNA reads TGTGCCGGCATCCCCGGGGGACTGTTCACAGATACGCAGTATTTT. V gene TRBV2 combines with J gene TRBJ2-3, with a possible D match to TRBD2 (6 bases). Germline V gene sequence: CDR1 SNHLY, CDR2 FYNNEI. The CDR3 is 15 residues long. V dropped 11 bases and J dropped 2 bases, with 20 bases sitting between them.

A few counts support this clonotype. The J gene is TRBJ2-7, the V gene TRBV3-1; possibly TRBD2 for D (6 bases). Germline CDR1 is LGHDT and CDR2 is YNNKEL (reference sequence). V lost 2 bases and J 2 bases, leaving 13 bases between the germline ends. The CDR3 runs to 15 residues. The CDR3 bases are TGTGCCAGCAGCCAACCCGGCCGGGGGACCTACGAGCAGTACTTC. Amino acid sequence: CASSQPGRGTYEQYF.

The gene calls are TRBV2 and TRBJ2-1, with D tentatively TRBD1 (6 bases). TRBJ2-7 matches the DNA end more closely, so the J call is doubtful. Germline lookup yields CDR1 SNHLY and CDR2 FYNNEI. The CDR3 length is 13 residues. CDR3 residues: CASKEDSYNEQYF. The DNA for the CDR3 is TGTGCCAGCAAGGAGGACAGTTACAACGAGCAGTACTTC.

DNA for the CDR3: TGTGCCAGCAGTTTGACAGGGGCTGGAGTCCAGTCAGAAGAGACCCAGTACTTC. This sequence encodes CASSLTGAGVQSEETQYF. The chain joins TRBV28 to TRBJ2-5; 8 nucleotides align to TRBD1. V dropped 3 bases and J dropped 3; count of bases not matched to a gene: 15. The CDR3 runs 18 residues. Germline V gene lookup returns CDR1 MDHEN and CDR2 SYDVKM. The variable domain in full, with the rest retrieved from reference TRBV28 and TRBJ2-5, is DVKVTQSSRYLVKRTGEKVFLECVQDMDHENMFWYRQDPGLGLRLIYFSYDVKMKEKGDIPEGYSVSREKKERFSLILESASTNQTSMYLCASSLTGAGVQSEETQYFGPGTRLLVL.

A few counts support this clonotype. This sequence joins TRBV10-3 and TRBJ1-5, with D possibly TRBD1 on 5 matching bases. Germline loops: CDR1 ENHRY, CDR2 SYGVKD. This CDR3 comprises 17 residues. The germline V and J ends were trimmed by 3 bases and 1 base, with 16 bases remaining between them. As DNA, the CDR3 is TGTGCCATCAGTGAAGGGATAGGGGTTGAGAGCAATCAGCCCCAGCATTTT. It codes for CAISEGIGVESNQPQHF.

V and J are TRBV11-2 and TRBJ2-5; no clear D. V was trimmed by 1 base and J by 6 bases, leaving 18 bases between them. Germline-derived CDR1 and CDR2 are SGHAT and FQNNGV. The CDR3 sequence is 16 residues long. Written as DNA, the CDR3 is TGTGCCAGCAGCTTAGTATCCGGTAAAGTAGGGAAGACCCAGTACTTC. Translation: CASSLVSGKVGKTQYF.

This clonotype was seen a handful of times. The gene calls are TRBV25-1 and TRBJ1-5, with D unclear. The CDR3 loop spans 17 amino acids. V was shortened by 5 bases and J by 5 bases, with 22 bases between the two germline ends. Per the germline V gene, CDR1 is MGHDK and CDR2 is SYGVNS. In DNA form, the CDR3 reads TGTGCCAGCAGTCTAAAGCCCGGAGGGCAAACGCATCAGCCCCAGCATTTT. Protein sequence: CASSLKPGGQTHQPQHF.

The chain combines TRBV29-1 with TRBJ2-5; tentatively, D is TRBD1 (5 bases). The J call may be in error: the DNA end matches TRBJ2-1 better. Germline CDR1 SQVTM, CDR2 ANQGSEA. The CDR3 length is 17 residues. The CDR3 here is CSVEPPRTTIGLNEQFF. The DNA for the CDR3 is TGCAGCGTTGAGCCGCCGAGGACAACTATCGGCTTAAATGAGCAGTTCTTC.

This clonotype was detected once. The chain uses TRBV5-1 and TRBJ2-7, with TRBD2 as a possible D gene (5 bases). The germline V gene encodes CDR1 SGHRS and CDR2 YFSETQ. There are 15 residues in the CDR3. V lost 3 bases and J lost 0, with 13 bases in between. The CDR3 spells CASSSYTGSSYEQYF. The CDR3 DNA reads TGCGCCAGCAGCTCCTACACGGGGAGCTCCTACGAGCAGTACTTC.